This T cell receptor (beta chain) was observed in a study of TIL therapy for anti-PD-1-resistant metastatic lung cancer. V lost 2 bases and J lost 5, with 9 bases in between. This CDR3 region has 14 residues. CDR1 and CDR2 (germline): SSHAT, FNYEAQ (reference sequence). This was the immunoSEQ v3 assay. Profiled with immunoSEQ multiplex PCR; TCRdb holds only in-frame clones, not every one. This repertoire shows roughly 20,000 clones, roughly 85% found once; its top ten account for approximately 7%. The time point is: pre-treatment sample, taken before nivolumab and TIL therapy. This clone was seen a few times.

Specimen: blood, collected at baseline. The rearrangement joins TRBV7-7 to TRBJ2-2; D is ambiguous. The origin of this receptor is a person between 30 and 79 years old with non-small cell lung cancer. The CDR3 reads CASSLSGGTGELFF. CDR3 bases: TGTGCCAGCAGCTTATCGGGTGGGACCGGGGAGCTGTTTTTT.